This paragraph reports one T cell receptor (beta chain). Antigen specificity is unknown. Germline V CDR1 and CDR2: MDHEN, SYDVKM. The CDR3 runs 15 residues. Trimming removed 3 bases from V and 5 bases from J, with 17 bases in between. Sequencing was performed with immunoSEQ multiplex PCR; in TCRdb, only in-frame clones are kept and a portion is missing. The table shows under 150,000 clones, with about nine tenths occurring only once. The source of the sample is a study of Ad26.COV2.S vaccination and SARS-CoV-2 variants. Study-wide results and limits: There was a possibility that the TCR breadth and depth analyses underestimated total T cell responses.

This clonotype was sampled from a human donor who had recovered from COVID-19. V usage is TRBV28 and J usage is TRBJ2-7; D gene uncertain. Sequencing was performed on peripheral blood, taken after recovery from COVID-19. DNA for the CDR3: TGTGCCAGCAGTTTGTCCCAGGTGCTCATGGACGAGCAGTACTTC. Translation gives CASSLSQVLMDEQYF.